This record concerns one T cell receptor (beta chain) sequence. In germline, CDR1 is LGHNA, CDR2 YSLEER. Trimming shortened V by 1 base and J by 1 base, and 16 bases separated the two germline ends. The CDR3 has 17 residues. This sample is drawn from a study of blood T cell repertoires in COVID-19. Study information: In each case, the material was cDNA or gDNA derived from T cells, B-cell-depleted T cells, or PBMCs.

Original analysis: Estimates of nucleated cell counts were drawn from the amplification of reference gene primers. Assay used: immunoSEQ multiplex PCR; TCRdb lists only in-frame clones, some missing. The DNA was the basis for D and trimming; V, J and clone size are from that table. The sample carries more than 300,000 clones, about 89% recorded once. Seattle participants joined during active infection and were tracked over time. The clonotype comes from a woman in her 30s with COVID-19, enrolled during active disease. V is TRBV4-3 and J is TRBJ1-1, with D possibly being TRBD1 (5 bases). Sample: peripheral blood. CDR3 nucleotides: TGCGCCAGCAGCCAAGCAATGAGCAGGGCCCAGAACACTGAAGCTTTCTTT. Its protein product is CASSQAMSRAQNTEAFF.